This TCR beta chain appears in the sequencing data of a study of shared clonotypes between healthy human individuals. Germline V gene lookup returns CDR1 MNHEY and CDR2 SVGAGI. The ends lost 4 bases at V and 0 bases at J; junction bases unmatched: 4. This CDR3 spans 16 amino acids. Sequencing used immunoSEQ multiplex PCR; TCRdb keeps in-frame clones, though not all of them. The sample shows about 2.3 million clones, less than 95% of them seen only once. The gene calls are TRBV6-5 and TRBJ2-1, with 9 positions matching TRBD2. The sample was naive CD4+ T cells from PBMCs. Subset indicated: CD45RA+ positively selected. This TCR came from a man aged 18 to 29 in good health. Some clones in this sample may be carry-over from other donors' samples. The CDR3 spells CASSFLSGSSYNEQFF. The DNA for the CDR3 is TGTGCCAGCAGTTTCCTTAGCGGGAGCTCCTACAATGAGCAGTTCTTC.